One sample yielded the 20 T cell receptor beta chains listed below, sequenced in a study of blood T cell repertoires in COVID-19. Sequenced by immunoSEQ multiplex PCR; TCRdb stores in-frame clones only, minus some. The data hold about 42,000 clones, with 86% observed a single time. Material: peripheral blood. The receptors originated from a man between 65 and 79 years old with acute or convalescent COVID-19.

The table lists this clone with a count of one. The chain is built from TRBV11-2 and TRBJ1-3; D remains unclear. Trimming took off 3 bases at V and 3 bases at J, with 6 bases between the two ends. The V gene's germline CDR1 is SGHAT and CDR2 FQNNGV. The CDR3 has 13 residues. CDR3 nucleotide sequence: TGTGCCAGCAGCTTGGCGGATGGAAACACCATATATTTT. This translates into CASSLADGNTIYF.

V and J are TRBV7-2 and TRBJ2-3, with 10 bases lining up with TRBD2. Germline V lookup: CDR1 SGHTA, CDR2 FQGNSA. Trimming removed 2 bases from V and 4 bases from J; junction bases left unmatched: 6. The CDR3 loop spans 16 amino acids. CDR3 in amino acids: CASSLTSGRAADTQYF. The CDR3 nucleotides read TGTGCCAGCAGCTTAACGAGCGGGAGGGCCGCAGATACGCAGTATTTT.

V and J are TRBV18 and TRBJ1-2, with D unclear. The CDR3 sequence is 13 residues long. The V end lost 3 bases, the J end lost 2 bases, and 7 bases lay between the germline ends. CDR1 KGHSH and CDR2 LQKENI come from the germline V gene. CDR3 in DNA: TGTGCCAGCTCACCTGAACAAAACTATGGCTACACCTTC. Its protein is CASSPEQNYGYTF.

This chain uses TRBV12-5 with TRBJ1-5; D remains ambiguous. This CDR3 comprises 12 residues. CDR1 is LGHNT and CDR2 is FRNRAP in the germline V gene. V gave up 7 bases and J gave up 7 bases, with 11 bases separating them. CDR3: CASAPPEQPQHF. Here the CDR3 DNA reads TGTGCTAGTGCCCCCCCTGAGCAGCCCCAGCATTTT.

The sample holds a few counts of this clone. V and J are TRBV7-7 and TRBJ2-5, with 7 bases lining up with TRBD2. The germline gives CDR1 SSHAT, CDR2 FNYEAQ (reference sequence). The CDR3 runs to 17 residues. Trimming took 4 bases from V and 2 from J; bases not matched to a gene: 13. The CDR3 bases are TGTGCCAGCAGCTACGAGCGGGGCCGGGGAGGGCAAGAGACCCAGTACTTC. Encoded protein: CASSYERGRGGQETQYF.

This clone was found a few times. This chain links TRBV11-2 with TRBJ1-2; 8 bases are shared with TRBD1. Losses at the gene ends were 5 bases for V and 8 bases for J; bases not matched to a gene: 7. The CDR3 runs 13 residues. Germline V gives CDR1 SGHAT, CDR2 FQNNGV. CDR3 sequence reads: CASSLDRVGGYTF. The CDR3 nucleotides read TGTGCCAGCAGCCTGGACAGGGTGGGCGGCTACACCTTC.

CDR3 sequence: CASSPRDRGPETQYF. In DNA, the CDR3 is TGCGCCAGCAGTCCCCGGGACAGGGGGCCGGAGACCCAGTACTTC. The rearrangement uses TRBV10-2 and TRBJ2-5; TRBD1 aligns across 12 bases. V trimming: 5 bases; J trimming: 5 bases; junction bases outside the gene matches: 6. Looked up from germline, CDR1 is WSHSY and CDR2 is SAAADI. This CDR3 comprises 15 residues.

This chain connects TRBV27 to TRBJ2-7, with 9 bases that match TRBD1. CDR3 length equals 16 residues. Germline V CDR1 and CDR2: MNHEY, SMNVEV (reference sequence). V shed 6 bases and J 7 bases; nucleotides not matched to a gene: 16. CDR3 sequence (DNA): TGTGCCAGCAGCCGCTTAGAGGGACAGGGATCGTGGGAGCAGTACTTC. Translating it yields CASSRLEGQGSWEQYF.

This chain connects TRBV25-1 to TRBJ2-1; perhaps TRBD2 as D (5 bases). CDR3 length: 14 amino acids. CDR1 is MGHDK and CDR2 is SYGVNS in the germline V gene. V was shortened by 6 bases and J by 0 bases, with 9 bases between the two germline ends. The CDR3 protein is CASSDGVSYNEQFF. CDR3 DNA: TGTGCCAGCAGCGACGGGGTCTCCTACAATGAGCAGTTCTTC. The complete variable domain, with remaining parts taken from reference TRBV25-1 and TRBJ2-1, reads EADIYQTPRYLVIGTGKKITLECSQTMGHDKMYWYQQDPGMELHLIHYSYGVNSTEKGDLSSESTVSRIRTEHFPLTLESARPSHTSQYLCASSDGVSYNEQFFGPGTRLTVL.

The V call is TRBV3-1 (or the pseudogene TRBV3-2), the J call TRBJ1-2; D remains unclear. V lost 6 bases to trimming and J lost 6 bases, with 11 bases between them. CDR3 size: 12 residues. Per germline, CDR1 LGHDT and CDR2 YNNKEL (reference sequence). The CDR3 nucleotides are TGTGCCAGCAGAGAGGGCGTGCATGGCTACACCTTC. It codes for CASREGVHGYTF.

The chain recombines TRBV28 with TRBJ2-7; the D gene is possibly TRBD1 (6 bases). The CDR3 is 15 residues long. Germline V gene lookup returns CDR1 MDHEN and CDR2 SYDVKM. Trimming cost V 5 bases and J 1 base, with 15 bases left between them. The CDR3 DNA follows: TGTGCCAGCAGTAACTCGGACAGACTTTCCTACGAGCAGTACTTC. Encoded protein: CASSNSDRLSYEQYF.

J is TRBJ2-5 and V is TRBV7-2; tentative D call: TRBD1 (5 bases). The V gene lost 0 bases and the J gene lost 1 base, with 9 bases spanning the gap. The CDR3 contains 15 residues. The germline CDR1 and CDR2 sequences are SGHTA and FQGNSA. The chain's CDR3 is CASSLAGVPQETQYF. The CDR3 coding sequence is TGTGCCAGCAGCTTAGCAGGGGTCCCCCAAGAGACCCAGTACTTC.

The V and J genes are TRBV5-6 and TRBJ1-2; no clear D gene. The germline V gene has CDR1 SGHDT and CDR2 YYEEEE. This CDR3 is 13 amino acids long. The V and J ends lost 3 bases and 4 bases respectively, with 10 bases between them. The CDR3 reads CASSSQFFYGYTF. The CDR3 DNA reads as TGTGCCAGCAGCTCCCAGTTCTTCTATGGCTACACCTTC. Full variable domain (outside the CDR3, taken from reference TRBV5-6 and TRBJ1-2): DAGVTQSPTHLIKTRGQQVTLRCSPKSGHDTVSWYQQALGQGPQFIFQYYEEEERQRGNFPDRFSGHQFPNYSSELNVNALLLGDSALYLCASSSQFFYGYTFGSGTRLTVV.

This rearrangement joins TRBV14 to TRBJ2-6, with D maybe TRBD2 (5 bases). This CDR3 contains 15 residues. CDR1 is SGHDN and CDR2 is FVKESK in the germline V gene. V lost 5 bases and J 2 bases, leaving 10 bases between the germline ends. The CDR3 reads CASSGSGTGANVLTF. The CDR3 nucleotides are TGTGCCAGCAGCGGGAGCGGAACTGGGGCCAACGTCCTGACTTTC.

This clone has only one observation. The CDR3: CSVVGRENYGYTF. The CDR3 nucleotides are TGCAGCGTTGTAGGGAGGGAGAACTATGGCTACACCTTC. This chain connects TRBV29-1 to TRBJ1-2; D remains ambiguous. The CDR3 is 13 residues long. V was clipped by 4 bases and J by 2 bases, with 11 bases between them. Germline V gene data show CDR1 as SQVTM and CDR2 as ANQGSEA.

This chain joins TRBV12-5 and TRBJ2-1; TRBD1 matches 8 bases. The V segment lost 3 bases and the J segment 3 bases; nucleotides outside the gene matches: 22. The germline V gene encodes CDR1 LGHNT and CDR2 FRNRAP. The CDR3 extends over 21 amino acids. The CDR3 region has the DNA TGTGCTAGTGGTTTTTCGCTGGGCAGGGGGCTCCTCGTGCCCTACTACAATGAGCAGTTCTTC. This codes for CASGFSLGRGLLVPYYNEQFF.

The chain joins TRBV6-5 to TRBJ1-5; the D gene is possibly TRBD1 (6 bases). This CDR3 has 13 amino acids. The germline V gene has CDR1 MNHEY and CDR2 SVGAGI. V shed 6 bases and J shed 5 bases, with 11 bases lying between them. This CDR3 is CASSQAGDQPQHF. In nucleotides, the CDR3 is TGTGCCAGCAGCCAGGCAGGGGATCAGCCCCAGCATTTT.

The chain uses TRBV6-5 and TRBJ1-3; D may be TRBD1 (5 bases). This CDR3 is built from 14 residues. With 6 bases removed from V and 2 bases from J, the gap between germline ends came to 11 bases. The germline CDR1 and CDR2 sequences are MNHEY and SVGAGI. The CDR3 region is CASRDRGAGNTIYF. The CDR3 nucleotides are TGTGCCAGCAGAGATCGGGGGGCTGGAAACACCATATATTTT.

The chain combines TRBV18 with TRBJ1-1; D gene uncertain. Germline V gives CDR1 KGHSH, CDR2 LQKENI. Trimming pared 8 bases from V and 0 bases from J, leaving 13 bases between. The CDR3 contains 14 residues. CDR3 loop: CASIPNALNTEAFF. The CDR3 DNA is TGTGCCAGCATTCCTAATGCGTTGAACACTGAAGCTTTCTTT.

This clone was detected only once. The J gene is TRBJ2-1, the V gene TRBV9; D is possibly TRBD2 (6 bases). Trimming took off 5 bases at V and 0 bases at J, with 12 bases between the two ends. CDR3 length equals 15 residues. CDR1 is SGDLS and CDR2 is YYNGEE in the germline V gene. The CDR3 DNA reads as TGTGCCAGCAGGGAGGGACTTTCCTCCTACAATGAGCAGTTCTTC. As protein: CASREGLSSYNEQFF.